These 30 T cell receptor beta chains were sequenced from one sample in a study of T cell responses to AZD1222 COVID-19 vaccine. The repertoire was sequenced with immunoSEQ multiplex PCR; TCRdb's copy has only in-frame clones and lacks some. This table holds 90,000 to 110,000 clones, 70% to 90% found once. Sequencing was performed on peripheral blood, taken on day 0 of AZD1222 vaccination. Receptors originate from an adult in good health.

The chain is built from TRBV9 and TRBJ1-3; D uncertain. Trimming took 3 bases from V and 4 from J, leaving 14 bases between them. This CDR3 region has 15 residues. Germline CDR1 is SGDLS and CDR2 is YYNGEE. CDR3 nucleotides: TGTGCCAGCAGCGCCCCCGGGAGTCAAGGAAACACCATATATTTT. Amino acids: CASSAPGSQGNTIYF. The entire variable domain, with the rest obtained from reference TRBV9 and TRBJ1-3, is as follows: DSGVTQTPKHLITATGQRVTLRCSPRSGDLSVYWYQQSLDQGLQFLIQYYNGEERAKGNILERFSAQQFPDLHSELNLSSLELGDSALYFCASSAPGSQGNTIYFGEGSWLTVV.

The chain combines TRBV2 with TRBJ1-2; 7 bases are a match to TRBD1. Germline lookup yields CDR1 SNHLY and CDR2 FYNNEI. V lost 8 bases, J lost 9 bases, and 12 bases stayed unmatched. CDR3 length equals 13 residues. CDR3 nucleotide sequence: TGTGCCAGCTGCGTTGACAGGGCTAAGAGCTACACCTTC. This sequence encodes CASCVDRAKSYTF.

V gene TRBV25-1 combines with J gene TRBJ1-2; unclear D gene. CDR3 length equals 14 residues. CDR1 and CDR2 from the germline V gene are MGHDK and SYGVNS. Trimming cost V 4 bases and J 7 bases, with 16 bases left between them. The CDR3, as DNA: TGTGCCAGCAGTGGTTATTTGGGGAGTGGTGGCTACACCTTC. Translating gives CASSGYLGSGGYTF.

V is TRBV19 and J is TRBJ2-3; D is ambiguous. This CDR3 is built from 14 residues. V lost 5 bases to trimming and J lost 0 bases, with 9 bases between them. Germline V gene data show CDR1 as LNHDA and CDR2 as SQIVND (reference sequence). This CDR3 reads CASSRQESTDTQYF. The CDR3 DNA sequence: TGTGCCAGTAGTCGGCAGGAGAGCACAGATACGCAGTATTTT.

This clone has just a few counts. V is TRBV21-1 and J is TRBJ1-5; the table assigns TRBD1, which was not confirmed against the DNA. TRBV21-1 is described as a pseudogene. CDR3 length: 15 residues. The CDR3 nucleotides are TGTGCCAGGGCTTTCGATACGGCAGGGAATCAGCCCCAGCATTTT. Residues: CARAFDTAGNQPQHF.

A single count supports this clone. The chain is built from TRBV6-5 and TRBJ2-7; D is uncertain. With 6 bases removed from V and 2 bases from J, the gap between germline ends came to 14 bases. Germline loops: CDR1 MNHEY, CDR2 SVGAGI. This CDR3 region has 14 residues. CDR3 protein: CASSPRRGTYEQYF. In nucleotides, the CDR3 is TGTGCCAGCAGCCCCCGCAGAGGCACCTACGAGCAGTACTTC.

The V and J genes are TRBV7-9 and TRBJ2-4; the D is unclear. The CDR3 has 11 residues. Germline lookup yields CDR1 SEHNR and CDR2 FQNEAQ (reference sequence). Trimming left V 3 bases short and J 10 bases short, with 7 bases between. DNA of the CDR3: TGTGCCAGCAGCTTTCTGGGTATTCAGTACTTC. Residues: CASSFLGIQYF. The variable domain in full, completed from reference TRBV7-9 and TRBJ2-4, reads DTGVSQNPRHKITKRGQNVTFRCDPISEHNRLYWYRQTLGQGPEFLTYFQNEAQLEKSRLLSDRFSAERPKGSFSTLEIQRTEQGDSAMYLCASSFLGIQYFGAGTRLSVL.

The chain couples TRBV19 to TRBJ1-5, with no clear D. The V gene lost 0 bases and the J gene lost 0 bases, with 15 bases spanning the gap. This CDR3 comprises 18 residues. CDR1 and CDR2 (germline): LNHDA, SQIVND (reference sequence). This chain's CDR3 is CASSIDIQTVSSNQPQHF. The DNA of the CDR3 is TGTGCCAGTAGTATAGATATCCAGACTGTCTCTAGCAATCAGCCCCAGCATTTT.

This clone occurred once. V is TRBV5-1 and J is TRBJ1-1; D is perhaps TRBD1 (5 bases). The CDR3 has 17 amino acids. The germline V and J ends were trimmed by 1 base and 5 bases, with 21 bases remaining between them. Germline loops: CDR1 SGHRS, CDR2 YFSETQ. The CDR3 loop reads CASSLSGDLLQQTEAFF. The DNA of the CDR3 is TGCGCCAGCAGCTTGTCCGGGGACCTCCTACAACAGACTGAAGCTTTCTTT.

J is TRBJ1-3 and V is TRBV6-5; D uncertain. The CDR3 has 14 amino acids. V was pared by 7 bases and J by 3 bases, with 13 bases between. From germline, CDR1 is MNHEY and CDR2 SVGAGI. This CDR3 reads CASTIGRFGNTIYF. The CDR3 region has the DNA TGTGCCAGCACGATAGGGCGATTTGGAAACACCATATATTTT.

The chain combines TRBV4-1 with TRBJ1-5; D perhaps matches TRBD1 (6 bases). The ends were cut back, 2 bases at V and 0 bases at J, with 8 bases in the middle. The CDR3 contains 15 residues. From germline, CDR1 is MGHRA and CDR2 YSYEKL. In DNA form, the CDR3 reads TGCGCCAGCAGCCAACGAGGGGGTAGCAATCAGCCCCAGCATTTT. It translates to CASSQRGGSNQPQHF.

The chain is built from TRBV19 and TRBJ1-6; D not certain. CDR3 size: 13 residues. Germline V lookup: CDR1 LNHDA, CDR2 SQIVND (reference sequence). Trimming cost V 4 bases and J 7 bases, with 8 bases left between them. The CDR3 bases are TGTGCCAGTAGTACCACGGGGAATTCACCCCTCCACTTT. Its protein is CASSTTGNSPLHF.

J is TRBJ1-2 and V is TRBV3-1 (or the pseudogene TRBV3-2), with 8 nucleotides matching TRBD1. The CDR3 loop spans 14 amino acids. CDR1 and CDR2 from the germline V gene are LGHDT and YNNKEL (reference sequence). J lost 5 bases, V lost 7 bases, and 9 bases had no gene match. The CDR3: CASTYQGARYGYTF. The CDR3 nucleotides read TGTGCCAGCACCTACCAGGGGGCTAGATATGGCTACACCTTC.

This clone came up once. This chain joins TRBV28 and TRBJ2-1; 10 nucleotides agree with TRBD1. Germline lookup yields CDR1 MDHEN and CDR2 SYDVKM. This CDR3 contains 14 residues. J was trimmed by 7 bases and V by 7 bases; bases with no gene match: 7. Here the CDR3 reads CASTRQGAGNEQFF. The CDR3 DNA is TGTGCCAGCACCCGACAGGGGGCTGGAAATGAGCAGTTCTTC.

V usage is TRBV5-4 and J usage is TRBJ1-2; D might be TRBD1 (5 bases). Per germline, CDR1 SGHNT and CDR2 YYREEE (reference sequence). This CDR3 contains 16 residues. Between the trimmed V and J ends, which lost 6 bases and 3 bases, there was a span of 21 bases. CDR3 nucleotides: TGTGCCAGCAACGCTGACCTGGGGGATTCGGACTATGGCTACACCTTC. It yields the protein CASNADLGDSDYGYTF.

This chain uses TRBV6-5 with TRBJ1-1; no definite D call. V lost 6 bases and J lost 10, with 18 bases in between. The CDR3 runs to 13 residues. Germline-derived CDR1 and CDR2 are MNHEY and SVGAGI. The CDR3 DNA reads TGTGCCAGCAGGCGGGTGGGTTCGCGACTAGCTTTCTTT. Encoded protein: CASRRVGSRLAFF.

There are a few counts of this clone. This rearrangement joins TRBV7-3 to TRBJ2-1; no clear D gene. Germline CDR1 is SGHTA and CDR2 is FQGTGA. Trimming left V 5 bases short and J 8 bases short, with 10 bases between. The CDR3 length is 12 residues. This CDR3 is CASSQSFHEQFF. The DNA for the CDR3 is TGTGCCAGCAGCCAAAGTTTCCATGAGCAGTTCTTC.

This chain uses TRBV28 with TRBJ1-2; D might be TRBD1 (5 bases). CDR1 and CDR2 from the germline V gene are MDHEN and SYDVKM. The V gene lost 10 bases and the J gene lost 4 bases, with 10 bases spanning the gap. The CDR3 spans 11 residues. The CDR3 sequence: CANRDGYGYTF. DNA for the CDR3: TGTGCCAACCGGGACGGCTATGGCTACACCTTC.

The chain uses TRBV10-1 and TRBJ2-2, with D perhaps matching TRBD2 (6 bases). V shed 3 bases and J shed 2 bases, with 19 bases lying between them. The CDR3 loop spans 18 amino acids. CDR1 is WNHNN and CDR2 is SYGVQD in the germline V gene (reference sequence). The CDR3 DNA reads TGCGCCAGCAGTGAAAAGGAGGGAGCGCGAGGAAACACCGGGGAGCTGTTTTTT. This sequence encodes CASSEKEGARGNTGELFF.

The V and J genes are TRBV7-2 and TRBJ1-3; 9 nucleotides agree with TRBD1. CDR3 size: 18 residues. V was clipped by 5 bases and J by 0 bases; unmatched bases: 11. Germline CDR1 reads SGHTA; CDR2 reads FQGNSA. The CDR3 region is CASSPGTGSPNSGNTIYF. CDR3 coding DNA: TGTGCCAGCAGCCCCGGGACAGGGAGCCCAAACTCTGGAAACACCATATATTTT.

The chain couples TRBV28 to TRBJ2-7; D uncertain. In germline, CDR1 is MDHEN, CDR2 SYDVKM. The length of the CDR3 is 14 residues. Trimming took 3 bases from V and 2 from J, leaving 11 bases between them. Here the CDR3 reads CASSFTDGAYEQYF. The DNA for the CDR3 is TGTGCCAGCAGTTTTACGGACGGAGCCTACGAGCAGTACTTC.

This clone was seen a handful of times. V and J are TRBV7-2 and TRBJ2-1; either TRBD1 or TRBD2 may supply D (5 bases each). The CDR3 length is 17 residues. V dropped 5 bases and J dropped 6 bases, with 23 bases sitting between them. CDR1 and CDR2 (germline): SGHTA, FQGNSA. The CDR3 protein is CASSLPQGLLTANEQFF. CDR3 nucleotides: TGTGCCAGCAGCCTGCCTCAAGGACTCCTGACAGCCAATGAGCAGTTCTTC.

The rearrangement links TRBV3-1 (or the pseudogene TRBV3-2) to TRBJ1-3; no reliable D call. This CDR3 has 14 amino acids. The V end was cut by 1 base, the J end by 3 bases, with 7 bases between. Germline V gene data show CDR1 as LGHDT and CDR2 as YNNKEL (reference sequence). The CDR3 sequence: CASSQVDLGNTIYF. CDR3 DNA: TGTGCCAGCAGCCAAGTGGATCTTGGAAACACCATATATTTT.

The V gene is TRBV18, the J gene TRBJ1-2; D not resolved. Germline V gene sequence: CDR1 KGHSH, CDR2 LQKENI. The ends were cut back, 2 bases at V and 6 bases at J, with 13 bases in the middle. This CDR3 comprises 14 residues. The chain's CDR3 is CASSPRHSTHGYTF. The CDR3 DNA follows: TGTGCCAGCTCACCAAGGCACAGCACCCATGGCTACACCTTC.

This chain links TRBV4-3 with TRBJ1-6; unclear D gene. The V end was cut by 0 bases, the J end by 10 bases, with 7 bases between. The CDR3 is 13 amino acids. CDR1 LGHNA and CDR2 YSLEER come from the germline V gene. CDR3 residues: CASSQDVESPLHF. CDR3 DNA: TGCGCCAGCAGCCAAGATGTGGAATCACCCCTCCACTTT.

This CDR3 reads CATGATGEQYF. The CDR3 DNA reads as TGTGCCACCGGGGCGACGGGGGAGCAGTACTTC. The chain couples TRBV24-1 to TRBJ2-7, with D possibly being TRBD1 or TRBD2 (5 bases each). This CDR3 comprises 11 residues. The ends were cut back, 9 bases at V and 7 bases at J, with 12 bases in the middle. Germline V gene sequence: CDR1 KGHDR, CDR2 SFDVKD.

The gene calls are TRBV7-2 and TRBJ1-3, with 8 positions matching TRBD1. CDR1 and CDR2 (germline): SGHTA, FQGNSA. V lost 5 bases, J lost 1 base, and 10 bases stayed unmatched. The CDR3 loop spans 17 amino acids. For the CDR3, the DNA is TGTGCCAGCAGCCTAAGGACAGGGCCTACTTCTGGAAACACCATATATTTT. This encodes CASSLRTGPTSGNTIYF.

As concerns this clone: The sample contains more than one DNA sequence encoding this CDR3. The genes are TRBV7-9 and TRBJ1-1; D uncertain. Between the trimmed V and J ends, which lost 3 bases and 0 bases, there was a span of 2 bases. Germline loops: CDR1 SEHNR, CDR2 FQNEAQ (reference sequence). The CDR3 has 12 residues. The CDR3, as DNA: TGTGCCAGCAGCTTGGTGAACACTGAAGCTTTCTTT. Encoded protein: CASSLVNTEAFF.

This clone was picked up one time. V usage is TRBV19 and J usage is TRBJ1-6, with 8 bases identical to TRBD1. Per germline, CDR1 LNHDA and CDR2 SQIVND (reference sequence). Unmatched junction bases numbered 12, after V lost 2 bases and J lost 9 bases. The CDR3 loop spans 17 amino acids. The CDR3 is CASSIKAAGTGSSPLHF. In DNA, the CDR3 is TGTGCCAGTAGTATAAAAGCCGCCGGGACAGGCAGTTCACCCCTCCACTTT.

This chain links TRBV5-1 with TRBJ2-7, with no clear D. The CDR3 is 13 residues long. Germline V gives CDR1 SGHRS, CDR2 YFSETQ. V shed 1 base and J shed 3 bases, with 8 bases lying between them. The CDR3 sequence: CASSLSGLYEQYF. In nucleotides, the CDR3 is TGCGCCAGCAGCTTGTCGGGCCTCTACGAGCAGTACTTC.